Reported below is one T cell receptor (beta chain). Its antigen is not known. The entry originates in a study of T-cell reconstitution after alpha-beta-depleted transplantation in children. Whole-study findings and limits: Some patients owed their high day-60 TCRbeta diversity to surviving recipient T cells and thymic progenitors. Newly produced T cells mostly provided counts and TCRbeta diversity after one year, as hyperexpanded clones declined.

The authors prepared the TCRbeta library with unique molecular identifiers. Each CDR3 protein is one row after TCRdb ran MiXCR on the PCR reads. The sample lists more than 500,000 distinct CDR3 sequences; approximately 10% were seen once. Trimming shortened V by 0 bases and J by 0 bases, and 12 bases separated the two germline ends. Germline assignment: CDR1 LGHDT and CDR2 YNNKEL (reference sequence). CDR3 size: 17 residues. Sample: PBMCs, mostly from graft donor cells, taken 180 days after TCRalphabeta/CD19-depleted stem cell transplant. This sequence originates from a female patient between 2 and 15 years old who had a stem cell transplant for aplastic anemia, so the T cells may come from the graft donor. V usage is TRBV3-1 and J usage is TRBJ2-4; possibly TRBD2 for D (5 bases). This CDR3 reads CASSQDGVIRAKNIQYF. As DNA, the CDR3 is TGTGCCAGCAGCCAAGACGGGGTAATTCGAGCCAAAAACATTCAGTACTTC.